Shown below are 4 T cell receptor beta chains from a single sample sequenced in a study of T cell responses to AZD1222 COVID-19 vaccine. Measured with immunoSEQ multiplex PCR; TCRdb has only the in-frame clones, and not every one. The data show around 150,000 clones, 80% to 95% seen once. Source: peripheral blood, taken on day 0 of AZD1222 vaccination. The receptors derive from an adult in good health.

The J gene is TRBJ2-3, the V gene TRBV5-4; D may be TRBD2 (5 bases). Germline CDR1 reads SGHNT; CDR2 reads YYREEE (reference sequence). V shed 0 bases and J shed 2 bases, with 7 bases lying between them. The CDR3 runs to 14 residues. CDR3 in amino acids: CASSLEAVTDTQYF. The CDR3 DNA sequence: TGTGCCAGCAGCTTGGAAGCGGTCACAGATACGCAGTATTTT.

The rearrangement joins TRBV5-6 to TRBJ1-3; tentatively, D is TRBD1 (6 bases). The germline V and J ends were trimmed by 4 bases and 0 bases, with 17 bases remaining between them. The CDR3 consists of 17 residues. The germline gives CDR1 SGHDT, CDR2 YYEEEE. The CDR3 spells CASSPSAAGDSGNTIYF. CDR3 nucleotide sequence: TGTGCCAGCAGCCCCTCTGCCGCAGGGGACTCTGGAAACACCATATATTTT.

The V and J genes are TRBV5-4 and TRBJ2-2, with D unresolved. Germline values: CDR1 SGHNT, CDR2 YYREEE (reference sequence). The CDR3 is made up of 14 amino acids. The V end lost 4 bases, the J end lost 4 bases, and 11 bases lay between the germline ends. This CDR3 is CASSDSQFTGELFF. Here the CDR3 DNA reads TGTGCCAGCAGCGATAGCCAGTTCACCGGGGAGCTGTTTTTT.

This chain uses TRBV9 with TRBJ2-2, with 9 bases lining up with TRBD2. V was pared by 4 bases and J by 5 bases, with 9 bases of the junction left unmatched. This CDR3 region has 16 residues. Per the germline V gene, CDR1 is SGDLS and CDR2 is YYNGEE. In nucleotides, the CDR3 is TGTGCCAGCAGCCCGAAGGCTAGCGGGGCTACCGGGGAGCTGTTTTTT. This encodes CASSPKASGATGELFF.